This T cell receptor (beta chain) was identified during a study of blood T cell repertoires in COVID-19. Study at large: Acute and convalescent COVID-19 specimens originated in the United States, Italy and Spain.

The data were produced by immunoSEQ multiplex PCR, yet TCRdb's version contains in-frame clones alone and is incomplete. Of approximately 27,000 clones listed, around 96% are singletons. From germline, CDR1 is LGHDT and CDR2 YNNKEL (reference sequence). The J segment lost 4 bases and the V segment lost 4 bases, leaving 2 bases of the junction unmatched. The CDR3 spans 14 residues. The TCR sequence derives from a human donor with active COVID-19. The donor label of this sample is uncertain. Sequencing input: peripheral blood. V gene TRBV3-1 (or the pseudogene TRBV3-2) combines with J gene TRBJ1-2; 11 nucleotides match TRBD1. The DNA of the CDR3 is TGTGCCAGCAGCCGGGACAGGGGGATCTATGGCTACACCTTC. The encoded protein is CASSRDRGIYGYTF.